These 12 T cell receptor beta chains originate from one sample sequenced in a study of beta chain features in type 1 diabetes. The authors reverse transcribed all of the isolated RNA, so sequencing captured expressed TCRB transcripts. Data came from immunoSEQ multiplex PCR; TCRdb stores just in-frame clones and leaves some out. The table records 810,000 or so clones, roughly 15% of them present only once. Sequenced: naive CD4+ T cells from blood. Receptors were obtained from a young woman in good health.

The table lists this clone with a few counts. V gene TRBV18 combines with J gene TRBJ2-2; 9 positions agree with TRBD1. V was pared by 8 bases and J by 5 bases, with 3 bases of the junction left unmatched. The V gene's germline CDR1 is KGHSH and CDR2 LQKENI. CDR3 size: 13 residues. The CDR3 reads CASTGTGTGELFF. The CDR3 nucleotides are TGTGCCAGCACCGGGACAGGGACCGGGGAGCTGTTTTTT.

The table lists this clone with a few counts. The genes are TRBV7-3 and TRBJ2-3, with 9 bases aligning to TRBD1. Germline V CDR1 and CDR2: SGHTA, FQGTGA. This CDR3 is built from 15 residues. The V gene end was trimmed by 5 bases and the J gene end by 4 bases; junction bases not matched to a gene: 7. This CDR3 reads CASSRGTGRADTQYF. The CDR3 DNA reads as TGTGCCAGCAGCCGAGGGACAGGGAGGGCAGATACGCAGTATTTT.

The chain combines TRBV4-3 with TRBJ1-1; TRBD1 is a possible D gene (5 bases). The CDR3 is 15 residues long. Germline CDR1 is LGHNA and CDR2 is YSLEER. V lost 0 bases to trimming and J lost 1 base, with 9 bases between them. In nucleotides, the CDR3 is TGCGCCAGCAGCCAAGAGTTCGACAGGAACACTGAAGCTTTCTTT. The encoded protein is CASSQEFDRNTEAFF.

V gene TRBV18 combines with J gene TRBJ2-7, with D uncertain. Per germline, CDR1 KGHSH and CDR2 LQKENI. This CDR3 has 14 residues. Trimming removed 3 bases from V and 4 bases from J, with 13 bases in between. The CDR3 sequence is CASSPSNGQYEQYF. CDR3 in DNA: TGTGCCAGCTCACCGTCGAACGGCCAGTACGAGCAGTACTTC. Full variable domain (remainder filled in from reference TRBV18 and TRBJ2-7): NAGVMQNPRHLVRRRGQEARLRCSPMKGHSHVYWYRQLPEEGLKFMVYLQKENIIDESGMPKERFSAEFPKEGPSILRIQQVVRGDSAAYFCASSPSNGQYEQYFGPGTRLTVT.

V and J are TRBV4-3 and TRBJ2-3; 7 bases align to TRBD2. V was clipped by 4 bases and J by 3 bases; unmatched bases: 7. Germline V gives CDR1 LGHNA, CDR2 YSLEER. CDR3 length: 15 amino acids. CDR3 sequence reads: CASSRDGTTTDTQYF. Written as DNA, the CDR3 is TGCGCCAGCAGCCGGGACGGGACTACAACAGATACGCAGTATTTT.

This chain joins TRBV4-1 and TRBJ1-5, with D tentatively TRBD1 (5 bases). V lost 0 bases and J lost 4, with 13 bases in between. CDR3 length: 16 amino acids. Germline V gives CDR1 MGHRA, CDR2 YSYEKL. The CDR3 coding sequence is TGCGCCAGCAGCCAAGATATTGGGGCCGGTAATCAGCCCCAGCATTTT. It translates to CASSQDIGAGNQPQHF.

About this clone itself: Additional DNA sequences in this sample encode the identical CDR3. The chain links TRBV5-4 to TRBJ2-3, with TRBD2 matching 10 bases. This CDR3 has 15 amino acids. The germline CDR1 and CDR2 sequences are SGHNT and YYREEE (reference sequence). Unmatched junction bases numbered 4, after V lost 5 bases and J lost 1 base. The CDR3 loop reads CASSPGTSGTDTQYF. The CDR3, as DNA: TGTGCCAGCAGTCCCGGGACTAGCGGCACAGATACGCAGTATTTT.

CDR3 DNA sequence: TGTGCCAGCAGCACAATACGGGGTCAGGCGACCTACGAGCAGTACTTC. Protein: CASSTIRGQATYEQYF. The chain employs TRBV28 and TRBJ2-7; possibly TRBD2 for D (5 bases). This CDR3 has 16 amino acids. The V end was cut by 6 bases, the J end by 2 bases, with 20 bases between. Germline V gene sequence: CDR1 MDHEN, CDR2 SYDVKM.

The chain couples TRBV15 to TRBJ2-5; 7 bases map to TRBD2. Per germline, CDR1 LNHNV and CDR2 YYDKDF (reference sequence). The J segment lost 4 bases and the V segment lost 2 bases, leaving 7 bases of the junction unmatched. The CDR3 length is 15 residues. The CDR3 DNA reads TGTGCCACCAGCAGACGCGTTGTAGCGGGAGAGACCCAGTACTTC. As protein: CATSRRVVAGETQYF.

The CDR3 loop is CASSRWDSQTQETQYF. CDR3 nucleotide sequence: TGTGCCAGCAGCAGATGGGACAGTCAAACTCAAGAGACCCAGTACTTC. The chain carries TRBV5-5 and TRBJ2-5, with 7 bases matching TRBD1. Trimming cost V 4 bases and J 2 bases; bases outside gene matches: 11. Germline V gene sequence: CDR1 SGHKS, CDR2 YYEKEE (reference sequence). The CDR3 totals 16 residues.

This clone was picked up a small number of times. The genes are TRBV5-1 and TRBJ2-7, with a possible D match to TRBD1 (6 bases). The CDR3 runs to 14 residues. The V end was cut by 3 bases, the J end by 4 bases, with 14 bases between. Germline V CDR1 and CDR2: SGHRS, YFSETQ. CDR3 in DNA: TGCGCCAGCAGCTCATCAGGGGAGAGGTACGAGCAGTACTTC. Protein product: CASSSSGERYEQYF.

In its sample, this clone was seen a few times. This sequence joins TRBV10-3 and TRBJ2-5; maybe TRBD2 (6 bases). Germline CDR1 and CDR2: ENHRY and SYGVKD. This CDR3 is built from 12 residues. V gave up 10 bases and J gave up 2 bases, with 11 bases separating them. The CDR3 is CATGDFQETQYF. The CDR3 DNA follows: TGTGCCACCGGGGACTTTCAAGAGACCCAGTACTTC.